The rows below give T cell receptor beta chains drawn from one sample of a study of PD-1 blockade in mismatch repair-deficient tumors. Some clones are missing from TCRdb's copy, which holds only in-frame ones; the method was immunoSEQ multiplex PCR. Among just under 80,000 clones listed, 80% to 90% were seen once. The sample was peripheral blood, taken 44 weeks after starting pembrolizumab. The receptors stem from an adult with mismatch repair-deficient cancer. Each CDR3 is given with its conserved first and last residue. The order of the fields is D gene, clone size, J gene, V gene, CDR3 protein, CDR3 DNA. D genes are given only for firm matches. The size of a clone is reported for some rows only, either as once, few or many, or as a class for expanded clones.

d_call: NA; clone_size: few; j_call: TRBJ2-6; v_call: TRBV5-4; cdr3_aa: CASSLPGANVLTF; cdr3_nt: TGTGCCAGCAGCTTACCTGGGGCCAACGTCCTGACTTTC
d_call: NA; clone_size: few; j_call: TRBJ1-1; v_call: TRBV9; cdr3_aa: CASSVNSGDTEAFF; cdr3_nt: TGTGCCAGCAGCGTAAATTCGGGGGACACTGAAGCTTTCTTT
d_call: NA; clone_size: NA; j_call: TRBJ2-6; v_call: TRBV19; cdr3_aa: CASRNSGANVLTF; cdr3_nt: TGTGCCAGTAGAAACTCTGGGGCCAACGTCCTGACTTTC
d_call: TRBD1; clone_size: NA; j_call: TRBJ1-1; v_call: TRBV28; cdr3_aa: CASRGQGASVEAFF; cdr3_nt: TGTGCCAGCAGGGGACAGGGGGCATCAGTGGAAGCTTTCTTT
d_call: TRBD1; clone_size: few; j_call: TRBJ1-2; v_call: TRBV7-3; cdr3_aa: CASSVGQGDGYTF; cdr3_nt: TGTGCCAGCAGCGTGGGACAGGGGGACGGCTACACCTTC
d_call: TRBD1; clone_size: NA; j_call: TRBJ2-6; v_call: TRBV9; cdr3_aa: CASSRDRGSGANVPTF; cdr3_nt: TGTGCCAGCAGCCGGGACAGAGGCTCTGGGGCCAACGTCCCGACTTTC
d_call: NA; clone_size: NA; j_call: TRBJ1-1; v_call: TRBV19; cdr3_aa: CASSVRQNTEAFF; cdr3_nt: TGTGCCAGTAGTGTCCGACAGAACACTGAAGCTTTCTTT
d_call: TRBD1; clone_size: NA; j_call: TRBJ2-7; v_call: TRBV6-5; cdr3_aa: CASSRQGKSPYEQYF; cdr3_nt: TGTGCCAGCAGTCGACAGGGTAAAAGCCCCTACGAGCAGTACTTC
d_call: TRBD2; clone_size: NA; j_call: TRBJ2-2; v_call: TRBV9; cdr3_aa: CASSGTGTSPVVPGELFF; cdr3_nt: TGTGCCAGCAGTGGGACCGGGACTAGCCCTGTGGTCCCCGGGGAGCTGTTTTTT
d_call: NA; clone_size: NA; j_call: TRBJ2-7; v_call: TRBV7-2; cdr3_aa: CASSSGSSSYEQYF; cdr3_nt: TGTGCCAGCAGCTCCGGGTCTAGCTCCTACGAGCAGTACTTC
d_call: TRBD1; clone_size: NA; j_call: TRBJ1-2; v_call: TRBV27; cdr3_aa: CASSTMRTGNYGYTF; cdr3_nt: TGTGCCAGCAGCACCATGCGGACAGGCAACTATGGCTACACCTTC
d_call: TRBD2; clone_size: NA; j_call: TRBJ2-3; v_call: TRBV28; cdr3_aa: CASSPTSGRVGDTQYF; cdr3_nt: TGTGCCAGCAGTCCCACTAGCGGGAGGGTGGGAGATACGCAGTATTTT